These T cell receptor beta chains were read from a single sample in a study of blood T cell repertoires in COVID-19. TCRdb's table, derived via immunoSEQ multiplex PCR, lists solely in-frame clones and lacks some. The profile shows about 170,000 clones, approximately 81% of them singletons. Sequencing was done on a sample of peripheral blood. These TCRs come from a human donor with acute or convalescent COVID-19. The donor label of this sample is uncertain. The CDR3 runs from the conserved cysteine through the conserved F or W. Fields, in order: V gene, clone size, D gene, J gene, CDR3 protein, CDR3 DNA. A D gene is named only where the DNA matches it firmly. Some rows have no size entry. The others give once, few or many, or a class for an expanded clone.

V gene: TRBV11-2
clone size: -
D gene: -
J gene: TRBJ1-5
CDR3 protein: CASSLESRGNPNQPQHF
CDR3 DNA: TGTGCCAGCAGCTTAGAGAGTAGGGGAAATCCCAATCAGCCCCAGCATTTT

V gene: TRBV24-1
clone size: -
D gene: TRBD2
J gene: TRBJ2-1
CDR3 protein: CATSDPGLAGGRNEQFF
CDR3 DNA: TGTGCCACCAGTGATCCCGGACTAGCGGGGGGGCGCAATGAGCAGTTCTTC

V gene: TRBV19
clone size: -
D gene: -
J gene: TRBJ2-5
CDR3 protein: CASSSIRDSRQETQYF
CDR3 DNA: TGTGCCAGTAGTTCCATCCGGGACTCCCGCCAAGAGACCCAGTACTTC

V gene: TRBV2
clone size: -
D gene: -
J gene: TRBJ1-1
CDR3 protein: CASSAQGWNTEAFF
CDR3 DNA: TGTGCCAGCAGTGCGCAGGGGTGGAACACTGAAGCTTTCTTT

V gene: TRBV7-3
clone size: -
D gene: -
J gene: TRBJ1-1
CDR3 protein: CASSPIAGTEAFF
CDR3 DNA: TGTGCCAGCAGTCCGATCGCCGGCACTGAAGCTTTCTTT

V gene: TRBV4-3
clone size: -
D gene: -
J gene: TRBJ2-5
CDR3 protein: CASSQDGASYQETQYF
CDR3 DNA: TGCGCCAGCAGCCAAGATGGGGCCAGCTACCAAGAGACCCAGTACTTC

V gene: TRBV30
clone size: -
D gene: -
J gene: TRBJ1-2
CDR3 protein: CAWKLGGKYGYTF
CDR3 DNA: TGTGCCTGGAAACTTGGAGGGAAGTATGGCTACACCTTC

V gene: TRBV7-3
clone size: -
D gene: -
J gene: TRBJ2-7
CDR3 protein: CARSPVLGSGEQYF
CDR3 DNA: TGTGCCAGGAGCCCGGTTCTGGGCAGTGGCGAGCAGTACTTC

V gene: TRBV4-3
clone size: -
D gene: TRBD1
J gene: TRBJ1-2
CDR3 protein: CASSLTTGTGYGYTF
CDR3 DNA: TGCGCCAGCAGCCTAACGACGGGGACAGGCTACGGCTACACCTTC

V gene: TRBV27
clone size: -
D gene: -
J gene: TRBJ1-6
CDR3 protein: CASRGYTGMNSPLHF
CDR3 DNA: TGTGCCAGCAGGGGATATACAGGGATGAATTCACCCCTCCACTTT

V gene: TRBV20-1
clone size: once
D gene: -
J gene: TRBJ2-5
CDR3 protein: CSAEAGETQYF
CDR3 DNA: TGCAGTGCAGAGGCGGGAGAGACCCAGTACTTC

V gene: TRBV19
clone size: once
D gene: -
J gene: TRBJ1-6
CDR3 protein: CASNLAGGVNSPLHF
CDR3 DNA: TGTGCCAGTAACCTCGCGGGGGGCGTCAATTCACCCCTCCACTTT

V gene: TRBV19
clone size: -
D gene: TRBD1
J gene: TRBJ1-1
CDR3 protein: CASISAGTGLFMNTEAFF
CDR3 DNA: TGTGCCAGTATAAGTGCCGGGACAGGGTTATTCATGAACACTGAAGCTTTCTTT

V gene: TRBV6-5
clone size: -
D gene: TRBD1
J gene: TRBJ1-2
CDR3 protein: CASRATQGKHGYTF
CDR3 DNA: TGTGCCAGCAGAGCCACACAGGGGAAGCACGGCTACACCTTC

V gene: TRBV21-1
clone size: -
D gene: -
J gene: TRBJ1-1
CDR3 protein: CASSKGRREVTEAFF
CDR3 DNA: TGTGCCAGCAGCAAAGGCCGCAGGGAAGTCACTGAAGCTTTCTTT

V gene: TRBV5-1
clone size: -
D gene: TRBD1
J gene: TRBJ1-2
CDR3 protein: CASSAWRQGKNYGYTF
CDR3 DNA: TGCGCCAGCAGCGCTTGGCGACAGGGGAAAAACTATGGCTACACCTTC

V gene: TRBV7-2
clone size: -
D gene: -
J gene: TRBJ1-1
CDR3 protein: CASSLSGLKNTEAFF
CDR3 DNA: TGTGCCAGCAGCCTCTCGGGACTGAAAAACACTGAAGCTTTCTTT

V gene: TRBV5-1
clone size: -
D gene: TRBD2
J gene: TRBJ2-3
CDR3 protein: CASSSYLGGGAVDTQYF
CDR3 DNA: TGCGCCAGCAGCTCCTATTTAGGCGGGGGGGCCGTCGATACGCAGTATTTT

V gene: TRBV7-9
clone size: -
D gene: TRBD1
J gene: TRBJ1-6
CDR3 protein: CASSSGQGGVNSPLHF
CDR3 DNA: TGTGCCAGCAGCTCAGGACAGGGTGGGGTTAATTCACCCCTCCACTTT

V gene: TRBV5-5
clone size: once
D gene: TRBD1
J gene: TRBJ1-1
CDR3 protein: CASSLVQGGRTEAFF
CDR3 DNA: TGTGCCAGCAGCTTGGTACAGGGGGGTCGCACTGAAGCTTTCTTT

V gene: TRBV7-2
clone size: -
D gene: -
J gene: TRBJ1-1
CDR3 protein: CASSPRSEAFF
CDR3 DNA: TGTGCCAGCAGCCCGAGATCAGAAGCTTTCTTT

V gene: TRBV27
clone size: -
D gene: -
J gene: TRBJ2-7
CDR3 protein: CASRGAVREYF
CDR3 DNA: TGTGCCAGCAGAGGGGCGGTTAGAGAGTACTTC

V gene: TRBV7-9
clone size: -
D gene: -
J gene: TRBJ2-1
CDR3 protein: CASSTWGTTRVYNEQFF
CDR3 DNA: TGTGCCAGCAGCACCTGGGGGACAACGAGAGTATACAATGAGCAGTTCTTC

V gene: TRBV3-1/TRBV3-2
clone size: -
D gene: TRBD2
J gene: TRBJ2-3
CDR3 protein: CASSHLAGDTQYF
CDR3 DNA: TGTGCCAGCAGCCACCTAGCGGGGGATACGCAGTATTTT

V gene: TRBV6-5
clone size: -
D gene: -
J gene: TRBJ1-5
CDR3 protein: CASRDRNNQPQHF
CDR3 DNA: TGTGCCAGCAGGGACAGAAACAATCAGCCCCAGCATTTT

V gene: TRBV6-2/TRBV6-3
clone size: -
D gene: TRBD2
J gene: TRBJ2-2
CDR3 protein: CASSYRVTSLDTGELFF
CDR3 DNA: TGTGCCAGCAGTTACCGAGTGACTAGCCTAGACACCGGGGAGCTGTTTTTT

V gene: TRBV7-9
clone size: medium-sized
D gene: TRBD1
J gene: TRBJ1-5
CDR3 protein: CASSSTGGNQPQHF
CDR3 DNA: TGTGCCAGCAGCTCGACAGGGGGCAATCAGCCCCAGCATTTT

V gene: TRBV18
clone size: -
D gene: TRBD1
J gene: TRBJ1-1
CDR3 protein: CASSPGQGARGTEAFF
CDR3 DNA: TGTGCCAGCTCACCGGGACAGGGGGCCCGAGGCACTGAAGCTTTCTTT

V gene: TRBV7-6
clone size: once
D gene: TRBD1
J gene: TRBJ2-2
CDR3 protein: CASSFGQGWGGELFF
CDR3 DNA: TGTGCCAGCAGCTTCGGACAGGGTTGGGGCGGGGAGCTGTTTTTT

V gene: TRBV9
clone size: -
D gene: TRBD2
J gene: TRBJ2-5
CDR3 protein: CASSGSGLPQETQYF
CDR3 DNA: TGTGCCAGCAGCGGCTCGGGACTACCCCAAGAGACCCAGTACTTC

V gene: TRBV3-1/TRBV3-2
clone size: -
D gene: TRBD1
J gene: TRBJ1-4
CDR3 protein: CASSGNRGRIEKLFF
CDR3 DNA: TGTGCCAGCAGCGGTAACAGGGGCCGAATTGAAAAACTGTTTTTT

V gene: TRBV3-1/TRBV3-2
clone size: -
D gene: TRBD1
J gene: TRBJ2-1
CDR3 protein: CASSSGQGPYNEQFF
CDR3 DNA: TGTGCCAGCAGCTCAGGACAGGGCCCTTACAATGAGCAGTTCTTC

V gene: TRBV6-1
clone size: -
D gene: -
J gene: TRBJ1-2
CDR3 protein: CASSESVGTPLYGYTF
CDR3 DNA: TGTGCCAGCAGTGAAAGCGTGGGGACACCCCTCTATGGCTACACCTTC

V gene: TRBV3-1/TRBV3-2
clone size: -
D gene: -
J gene: TRBJ1-3
CDR3 protein: CASSQDGVTGNTIYF
CDR3 DNA: TGTGCCAGCAGCCAAGACGGGGTAACTGGAAACACCATATATTTT

V gene: TRBV5-5
clone size: -
D gene: -
J gene: TRBJ1-6
CDR3 protein: CASSLLTGPNNSPLHF
CDR3 DNA: TGTGCCAGCAGCCTTTTGACAGGACCCAATAATTCACCCCTCCACTTT

V gene: TRBV9
clone size: -
D gene: TRBD2
J gene: TRBJ2-2
CDR3 protein: CASSVAGGPTNTGELFF
CDR3 DNA: TGTGCCAGCAGCGTAGCGGGGGGTCCTACGAACACCGGGGAGCTGTTTTTT

V gene: TRBV27
clone size: few
D gene: -
J gene: TRBJ1-1
CDR3 protein: CASSVQGPNTEAFF
CDR3 DNA: TGTGCCAGCAGTGTACAGGGACCGAACACTGAAGCTTTCTTT

V gene: TRBV6-1
clone size: few
D gene: TRBD2
J gene: TRBJ2-1
CDR3 protein: CASSANPRGGHYNEQFF
CDR3 DNA: TGTGCCAGCAGTGCTAATCCGCGGGGGGGCCACTACAATGAGCAGTTCTTC